This T cell receptor beta chain emerged from a study of CD8 T cells in ankylosing spondylitis. Study-wide results and limits: A TCR beta motif made of fewer than 10 highly homologous variants seemed typical of ankylosing spondylitis blood. Past research had described some motif variants in reactive arthritis synovial fluid and blood.

The CDR3 contains 14 residues. J gave up 7 bases and V 7 bases, and 10 bases lay outside the gene matches. TCRdb re-called the 5' RACE reads with MiXCR, one entry per CDR3 protein. The sample has hundreds of thousands of distinct CDR3 sequences; 25% to 30% are singletons. At least ten counts were recorded for this clonotype. The antigen is unknown. This chain joins TRBV12-3 or TRBV12-4 and TRBJ1-5, with 7 bases that match TRBD1. Specimen: blood, either unsorted or a sorted T cell fraction (not recorded which). The receptor's source is a male donor with ankylosing spondylitis. Here the CDR3 reads CASTQQGRGQPQHF. The CDR3 coding sequence is TGTGCCAGCACACAACAGGGCAGGGGGCAGCCCCAGCATTTT.